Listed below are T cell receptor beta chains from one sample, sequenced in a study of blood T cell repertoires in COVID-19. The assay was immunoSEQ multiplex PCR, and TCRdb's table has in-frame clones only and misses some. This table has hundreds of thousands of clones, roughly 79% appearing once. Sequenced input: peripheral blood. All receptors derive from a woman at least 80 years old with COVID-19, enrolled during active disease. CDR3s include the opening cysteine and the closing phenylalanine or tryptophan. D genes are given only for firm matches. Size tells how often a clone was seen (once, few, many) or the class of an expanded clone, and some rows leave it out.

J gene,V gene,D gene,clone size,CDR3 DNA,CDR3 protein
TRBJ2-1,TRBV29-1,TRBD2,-,TGCAGCGTGAAAGGGACTAGCGGGAGTAACTATGAGCAGTTCTTC,CSVKGTSGSNYEQFF
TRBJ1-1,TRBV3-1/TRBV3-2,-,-,TGTGCCAGCAGCCAGTTCCTTTCGGGGTCGGAAGCTTTCTTT,CASSQFLSGSEAFF
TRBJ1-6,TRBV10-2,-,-,TGCGCCAGCAGTGAGGGCAGGGTGGCCTATAATTCACCCCTCCACTTT,CASSEGRVAYNSPLHF
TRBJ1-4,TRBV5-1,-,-,TGCGCCAGCAGCTTGAGCACTAACAATGAAAAACTGTTTTTT,CASSLSTNNEKLFF
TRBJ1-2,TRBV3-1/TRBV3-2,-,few,TGTGCCAGCAGCCACCTGTGGGACGACAGGATCTATGGCTACACCTTC,CASSHLWDDRIYGYTF
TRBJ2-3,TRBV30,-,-,TGTGCCTGGATCCGCAACACGGGGATAGGGGGTTTT,CAWIRNTGIGGF
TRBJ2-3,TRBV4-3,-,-,TGCGCCAGCAGCCAAGATCCGGGTCGGAGAGATACGCAGTATTTT,CASSQDPGRRDTQYF
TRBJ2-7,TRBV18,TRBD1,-,TGTGCCAGCGCGATGCCGGGACAGGGGGACTACGAGCAGTACTTC,CASAMPGQGDYEQYF
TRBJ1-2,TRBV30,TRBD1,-,TGTGCCTGGAGTCCTGGACAGGGGGGATCCTATGGCTACACCTTC,CAWSPGQGGSYGYTF
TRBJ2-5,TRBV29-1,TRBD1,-,TGCAGCGAGGGACAGGGGGCTCGAGAGACCCAGTACTTC,CSEGQGARETQYF
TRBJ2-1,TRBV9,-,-,TGTGCCAGCAGCGCGGGTCAGGGGATCGGCAATGAGCAGTTCTTC,CASSAGQGIGNEQFF
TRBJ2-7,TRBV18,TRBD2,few,TGTGCCAGCTCACCGAACCTAGCGGGATCCCCCTACGAGCAGTACTTC,CASSPNLAGSPYEQYF
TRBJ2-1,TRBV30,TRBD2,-,TGTGCCTGGAATCAGCGGGAGGTTCATGAGCAGTTCTTC,CAWNQREVHEQFF
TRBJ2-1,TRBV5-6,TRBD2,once,TGTGCCAGCAGCTCGGGACTAGCGGGGAACCATGAGCAGTTCTTC,CASSSGLAGNHEQFF
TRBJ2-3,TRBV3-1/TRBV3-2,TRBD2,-,TGTGCCAGCAGCGCTAGCCAAGAAGTCCTAGCGGTAACAGATACGCAGTATTTT,CASSASQEVLAVTDTQYF
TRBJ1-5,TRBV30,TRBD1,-,TGTGCCTGGAGTCTAAACAGGGGGCGTTATCAGCCCCAGCATTTT,CAWSLNRGRYQPQHF
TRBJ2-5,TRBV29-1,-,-,TGCAGCGTTTCGGCTAGTGGGTCCCAAGAGACCCAGTACTTC,CSVSASGSQETQYF
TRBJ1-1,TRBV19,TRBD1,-,TGTGCCAGTAGTTGGGACAGGGGCACTGAAGCTTTCTTT,CASSWDRGTEAFF
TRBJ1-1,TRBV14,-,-,TGTGCCAGCAGTCCAAGTTGGGGACAACTGAACACTGAAGCTTTCTTT,CASSPSWGQLNTEAFF
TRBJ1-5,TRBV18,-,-,TGTGCCAGCTCACCACCGGGGGGAAAAAATCAGCCCCAGCATTTT,CASSPPGGKNQPQHF
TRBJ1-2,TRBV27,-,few,TGTGCCAGCAGGGGCGAGCAGGGTATCTATGGCTACACCTTC,CASRGEQGIYGYTF
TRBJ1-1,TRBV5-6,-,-,TGTGCCAGCAGCTTGGTTGCGGTGAACACTGAAGCTTTCTTT,CASSLVAVNTEAFF
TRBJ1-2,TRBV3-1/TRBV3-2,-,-,TGTGCCAGCAGCCAAGATATAGCGCTTTCTGGCTACACCTTC,CASSQDIALSGYTF
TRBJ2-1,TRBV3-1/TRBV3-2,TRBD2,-,TGTGCCAGCAGCCTTCACCTAGCGGGGGGGATCAATGAGCAGTTCTTC,CASSLHLAGGINEQFF
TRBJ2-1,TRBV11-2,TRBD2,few,TGTGCCAGCAGCCCCAGGTTAGCGGGAGAAAATGAGCAGTTCTTC,CASSPRLAGENEQFF
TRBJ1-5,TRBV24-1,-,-,TGTGCCACCAGTGGTCCTAGGGGTAATCAGCCCCAGCATTTT,CATSGPRGNQPQHF
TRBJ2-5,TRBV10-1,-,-,TGCGCCAGCAGTGGGGTGTCGAGGGAGACCCAGTACTTC,CASSGVSRETQYF
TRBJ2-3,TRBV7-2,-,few,TGTGCCAGCAGCTTAGCGCCAGGGAAAAAAAGCACAGATACGCAGTATTTT,CASSLAPGKKSTDTQYF
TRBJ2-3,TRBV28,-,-,TGTGCCAGCAGTTTCCTTGGCACGAGCACAGATACGCAGTATTTT,CASSFLGTSTDTQYF
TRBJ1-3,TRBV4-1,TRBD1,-,TGCGCCAGCAGCCAGGGACAGGGCAGAAACACCATATATTTT,CASSQGQGRNTIYF
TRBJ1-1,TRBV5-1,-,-,TGCGCCAGCAGCTCGACAGGGAACACTGAAGCTTTCTTT,CASSSTGNTEAFF
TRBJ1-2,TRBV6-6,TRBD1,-,TGTGCCAGCAGTCAGACAGGGATAAACTATGGCTACACCTTC,CASSQTGINYGYTF
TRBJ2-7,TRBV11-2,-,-,TGTGCCAGCAGCTTAGCGGGCGGGGTCCTCGAGCAGTACTTC,CASSLAGGVLEQYF
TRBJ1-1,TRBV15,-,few,TGTGCCACCAGCAGAGTCCTCAGGGCGGACACTGAAGCTTTCTTT,CATSRVLRADTEAFF
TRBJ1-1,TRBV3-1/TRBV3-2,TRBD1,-,TGTGCCAGCAGCCACGGGACAGCTTTGACTGAAGCTTTCTTT,CASSHGTALTEAFF
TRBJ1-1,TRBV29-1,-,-,TGCAGCGTCGCCCTCGGGGGGGGAGGCACTGAAGCTTTCTTT,CSVALGGGGTEAFF
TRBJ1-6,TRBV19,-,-,TGTGCCAGTAGTATTCAGGGTGTAAATTCACCCCTCCACTTT,CASSIQGVNSPLHF
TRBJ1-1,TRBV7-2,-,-,TGTGCCAGCAACCTTTTTAGGAACACTGAAGCTTTCTTT,CASNLFRNTEAFF
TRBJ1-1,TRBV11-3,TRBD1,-,TGTGCCAGCAGCTGGACTCAGGGGGCCACTGAAGCTTTCTTT,CASSWTQGATEAFF
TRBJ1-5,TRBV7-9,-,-,TGTGCCAGCAGCTTAGCAGGGTATGGGGCCCAGCCCCAGCATTTT,CASSLAGYGAQPQHF
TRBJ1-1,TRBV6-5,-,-,TGTGCCAGCCTTGGCAATGTGATGAACACTGAAGCTTTCTTT,CASLGNVMNTEAFF
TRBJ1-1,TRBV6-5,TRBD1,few,TGTGCCAGCAGCGGAGGGACAGGGAATACTGAAGCTTTCTTT,CASSGGTGNTEAFF
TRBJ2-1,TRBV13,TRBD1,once,TGTGCCAGCAGCCCCCGGGACAGGGCGAGCTCCTACAATGAGCAGTTCTTC,CASSPRDRASSYNEQFF
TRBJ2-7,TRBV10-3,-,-,TGTGCCATCAGTGAGAGTCACCGATTGAGCTCCTACGAGCAGTACTTC,CAISESHRLSSYEQYF
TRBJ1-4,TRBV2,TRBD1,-,TGTGCCAGCAATCTAGAGGGGGCGAGGGAAAAACTGTTTTTT,CASNLEGAREKLFF